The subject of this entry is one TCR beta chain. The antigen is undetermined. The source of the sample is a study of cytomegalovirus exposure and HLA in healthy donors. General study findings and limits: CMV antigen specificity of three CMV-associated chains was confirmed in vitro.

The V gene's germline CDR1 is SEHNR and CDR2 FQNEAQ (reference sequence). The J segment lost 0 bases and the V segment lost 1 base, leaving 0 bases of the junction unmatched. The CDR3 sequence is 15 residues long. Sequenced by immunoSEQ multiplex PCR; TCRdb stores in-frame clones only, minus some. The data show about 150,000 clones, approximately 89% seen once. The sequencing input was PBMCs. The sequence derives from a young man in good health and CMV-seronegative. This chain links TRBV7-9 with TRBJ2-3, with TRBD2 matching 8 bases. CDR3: CASSLGGRSTDTQYF. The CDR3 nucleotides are TGTGCCAGCAGCTTAGGCGGGAGGAGCACAGATACGCAGTATTTT.